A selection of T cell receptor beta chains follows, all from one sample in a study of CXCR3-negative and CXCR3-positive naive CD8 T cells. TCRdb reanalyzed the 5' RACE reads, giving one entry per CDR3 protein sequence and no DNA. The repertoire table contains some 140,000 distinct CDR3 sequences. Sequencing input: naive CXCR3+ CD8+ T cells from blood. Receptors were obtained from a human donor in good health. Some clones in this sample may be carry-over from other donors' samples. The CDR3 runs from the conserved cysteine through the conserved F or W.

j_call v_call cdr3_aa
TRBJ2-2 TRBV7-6 CASSLALQPNTGELFF
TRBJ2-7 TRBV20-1 CSARDLVHSSYEQYF
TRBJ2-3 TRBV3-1 CASSQPTSGRADTQYF
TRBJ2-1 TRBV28 CASSLSGYNSYNEQFF
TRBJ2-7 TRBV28 CASSTRKLGWGSDREQYF
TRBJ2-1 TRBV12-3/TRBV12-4 CASSFALIPLNEQFF
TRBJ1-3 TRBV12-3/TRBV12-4 CASSNPRQSSSGNTIYF
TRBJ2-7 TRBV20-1 CSATAGEPTYEQYF
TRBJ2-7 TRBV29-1 CSVEAGLAGVPNYEQYF
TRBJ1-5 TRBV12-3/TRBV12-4 CASSFFSSNQPQHF
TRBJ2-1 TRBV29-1 CSVEVGRYNEQFF
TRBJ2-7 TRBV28 CASSIIAGEQYF
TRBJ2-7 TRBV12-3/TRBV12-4 CASSSGDIPLEQYF
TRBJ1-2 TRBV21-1 CASSNSSTGLSYGYTF
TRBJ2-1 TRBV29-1 CSVASGGGNEQFF
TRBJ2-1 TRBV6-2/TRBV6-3 CASSSSLRGVDEQFF
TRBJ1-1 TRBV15 CATSRDRVTEAFF
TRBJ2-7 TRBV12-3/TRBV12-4 CASRLPGLASEQYF
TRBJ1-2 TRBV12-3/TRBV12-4 CASTPVGVDGYTF
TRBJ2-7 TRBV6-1 CASSEAIRTGITYEQYF
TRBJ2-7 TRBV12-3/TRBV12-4 CASSTGSTYEQYF
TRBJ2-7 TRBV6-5 CASSTPTVWGTPAGQYF
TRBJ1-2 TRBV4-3 CASSQDRAQGVSWGYTF
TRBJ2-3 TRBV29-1 CSVVLFRVGADTDTQYF
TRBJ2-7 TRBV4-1 CASSQPGQLSYEQYF
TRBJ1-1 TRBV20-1 CSADEGQVVPTFF
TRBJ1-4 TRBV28 CASKGLGEKLFF
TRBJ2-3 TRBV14 CASSQGVLGTDTQYF
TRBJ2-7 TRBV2 CASGAETGSYEQYF
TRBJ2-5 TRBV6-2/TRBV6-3 CASSLRTGEFGETQYF
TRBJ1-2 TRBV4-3 CASSQDHGQGVDGYTF
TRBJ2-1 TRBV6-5 CASSPTSGVPYNEQFF
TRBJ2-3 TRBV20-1 CSATAGTVDTQYF
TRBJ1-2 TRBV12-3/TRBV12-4 CASSYTTGGSGYGYTF
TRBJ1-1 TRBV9 CASSVDRGTNTEAFF
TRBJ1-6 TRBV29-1 CSPRRAPVPLHF